This T cell receptor (beta chain) was sequenced for a study of blood T cell repertoires in COVID-19. TCRdb's table, derived via immunoSEQ multiplex PCR, lists solely in-frame clones and lacks some. The data contain over 150,000 clones, 70% to 90% of them singletons. The table lists this clone with a few counts. There are 17 residues in the CDR3. Per the germline V gene, CDR1 is SGHTA and CDR2 is FQGNSA. V dropped 3 bases and J dropped 3; count of bases not matched to a gene: 3. The source of this sequence is a man at least 80 years old with COVID-19, enrolled during active disease. Sequenced: peripheral blood. The chain carries TRBV7-2 and TRBJ2-1; TRBD2 matches 15 bases. In DNA, the CDR3 is TGTGCCAGCAGCTTGGGACTAGCGGGGGGCTACTACAATGAGCAGTTCTTC. Amino acid sequence: CASSLGLAGGYYNEQFF. Complete variable domain (other parts from reference TRBV7-2 and TRBJ2-1): GAGVSQSPSNKVTEKGKDVELRCDPISGHTALYWYRQSLGQGLEFLIYFQGNSAPDKSGLPSDRFSAERTGGSVSTLTIQRTQQEDSAVYLCASSLGLAGGYYNEQFFGPGTRLTVL.